This TCR beta chain was captured by sequencing in a study of blood T cell repertoires in COVID-19. Here immunoSEQ multiplex PCR was the method, and the copy in TCRdb shows in-frame clones only, minus some. Altogether roughly 250,000 clones are present, 75% to 95% being singletons, with the ten largest covering over 1.5%. For recovered donors of Cohort 3, there were two negative PCRs, clearance, or symptom resolution. V lost 5 bases and J lost 6, with 5 bases in between. This CDR3 spans 12 amino acids. The germline gives CDR1 ENHRY, CDR2 SYGVKD. The material sequenced was PBMCs or T cells enriched from blood (not recorded which). This rearrangement joins TRBV10-3 to TRBJ1-6; no reliable D call. The clonotype originates from a woman between 18 and 29 years old who had recovered from COVID-19. CDR3 nucleotide sequence: TGTGCCATCAGTCCACTTAATTCACCCCTCCACTTT. Protein: CAISPLNSPLHF.